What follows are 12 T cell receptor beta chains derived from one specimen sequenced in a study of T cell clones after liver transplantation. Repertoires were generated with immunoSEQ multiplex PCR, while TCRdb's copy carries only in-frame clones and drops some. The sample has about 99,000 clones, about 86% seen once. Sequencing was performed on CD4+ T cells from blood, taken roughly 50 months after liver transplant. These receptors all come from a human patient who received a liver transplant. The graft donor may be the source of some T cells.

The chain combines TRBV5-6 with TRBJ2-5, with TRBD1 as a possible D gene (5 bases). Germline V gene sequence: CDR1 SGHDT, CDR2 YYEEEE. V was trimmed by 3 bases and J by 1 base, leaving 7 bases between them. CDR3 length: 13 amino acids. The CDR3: CASSSTVQETQYF. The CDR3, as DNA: TGTGCCAGCAGCTCGACAGTCCAAGAGACCCAGTACTTC. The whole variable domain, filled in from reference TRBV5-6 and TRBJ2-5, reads DAGVTQSPTHLIKTRGQQVTLRCSPKSGHDTVSWYQQALGQGPQFIFQYYEEEERQRGNFPDRFSGHQFPNYSSELNVNALLLGDSALYLCASSSTVQETQYFGPGTRLLVL.

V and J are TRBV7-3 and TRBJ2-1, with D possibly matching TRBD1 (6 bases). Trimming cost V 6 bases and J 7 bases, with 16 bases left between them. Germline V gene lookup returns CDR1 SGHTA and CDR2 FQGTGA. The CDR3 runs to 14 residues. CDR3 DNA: TGTGCCAGCAGTTTAGGACAGTGGGGGAATGAGCAGTTCTTC. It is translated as CASSLGQWGNEQFF.

The CDR3 protein is CAWGTGGYEQYF. The DNA for the CDR3 is TGTGCCTGGGGGACAGGGGGCTACGAGCAGTACTTC. This sequence joins TRBV30 and TRBJ2-7, with TRBD1 matching 11 bases. This CDR3 comprises 12 residues. Germline values: CDR1 GTSNPN, CDR2 SVGIG (reference sequence). The J segment lost 3 bases and the V segment lost 5 bases, leaving 0 bases of the junction unmatched.

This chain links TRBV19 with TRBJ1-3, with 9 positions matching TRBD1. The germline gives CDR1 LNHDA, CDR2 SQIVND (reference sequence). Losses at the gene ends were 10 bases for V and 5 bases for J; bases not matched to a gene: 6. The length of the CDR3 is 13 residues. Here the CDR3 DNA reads TGTGCCACACAGGGGGCAGGAAGAAACACCATATATTTT. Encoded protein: CATQGAGRNTIYF.

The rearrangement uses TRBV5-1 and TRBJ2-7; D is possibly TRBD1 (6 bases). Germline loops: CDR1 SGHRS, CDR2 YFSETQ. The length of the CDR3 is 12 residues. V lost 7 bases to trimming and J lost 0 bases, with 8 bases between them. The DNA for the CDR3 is TGCGCCAGCCGGGACACCTCCTACGAGCAGTACTTC. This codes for CASRDTSYEQYF.

CDR3 DNA: TGTGCCAGTAGTGACACGGACCCCTACGAGCAGTACTTC. Translation: CASSDTDPYEQYF. The chain couples TRBV19 to TRBJ2-7; D is unclear. V lost 5 bases and J lost 2, with 10 bases in between. Germline assignment: CDR1 LNHDA and CDR2 SQIVND (reference sequence). The CDR3 consists of 13 residues.

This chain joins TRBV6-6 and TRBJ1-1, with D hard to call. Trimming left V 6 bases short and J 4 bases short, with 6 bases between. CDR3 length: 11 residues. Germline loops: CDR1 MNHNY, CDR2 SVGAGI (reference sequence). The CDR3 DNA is TGTGCCAGCAGCCTCTCCACTGAAGCTTTCTTT. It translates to CASSLSTEAFF.

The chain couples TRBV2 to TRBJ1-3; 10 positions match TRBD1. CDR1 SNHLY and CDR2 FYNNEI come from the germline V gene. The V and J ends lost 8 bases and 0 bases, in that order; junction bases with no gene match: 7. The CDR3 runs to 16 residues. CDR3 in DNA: TGTGCCAGCCTTGACAGGGGGCGATTCTCTGGAAACACCATATATTTT. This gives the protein CASLDRGRFSGNTIYF.

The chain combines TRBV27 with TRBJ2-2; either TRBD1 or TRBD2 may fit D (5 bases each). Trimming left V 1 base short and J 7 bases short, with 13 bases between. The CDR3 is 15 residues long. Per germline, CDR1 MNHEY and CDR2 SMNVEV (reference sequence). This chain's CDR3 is CASSLLGVGFGELFF. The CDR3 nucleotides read TGTGCCAGCAGTTTATTGGGGGTGGGATTCGGGGAGCTGTTTTTT.

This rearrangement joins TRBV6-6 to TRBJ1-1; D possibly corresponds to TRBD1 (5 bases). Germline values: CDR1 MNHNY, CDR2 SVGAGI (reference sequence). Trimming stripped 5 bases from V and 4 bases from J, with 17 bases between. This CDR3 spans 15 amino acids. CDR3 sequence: CASSDFGRGGTEAFF. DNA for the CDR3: TGTGCCAGCAGTGATTTCGGAAGGGGAGGCACTGAAGCTTTCTTT.

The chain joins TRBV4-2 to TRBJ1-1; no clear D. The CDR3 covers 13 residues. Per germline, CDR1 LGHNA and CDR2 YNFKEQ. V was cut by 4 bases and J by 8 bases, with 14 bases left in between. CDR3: CASSPPRRPEAFF. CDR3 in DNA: TGTGCCAGCAGCCCCCCCAGGAGACCAGAAGCTTTCTTT.

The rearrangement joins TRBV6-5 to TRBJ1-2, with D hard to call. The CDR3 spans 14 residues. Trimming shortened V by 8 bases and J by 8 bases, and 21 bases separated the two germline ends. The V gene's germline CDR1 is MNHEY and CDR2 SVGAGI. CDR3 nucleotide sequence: TGTGCCAGCGGACTCCGGGGAGGCGGAGTCGGCTACACCTTC. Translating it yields CASGLRGGGVGYTF.